This T cell receptor (beta chain) was sequenced in a study of T cells after yellow fever vaccination. For the study at large: SMART-Seq v4 Ultra Low Input handled preparation of low-cell-number fractions.

MiXCR was run by TCRdb on the 5' RACE reads, yielding one entry per CDR3 protein. This repertoire shows around 320,000 distinct CDR3 sequences, around a tenth found once; its top ten account for over 3%. Study findings and constraints: The study found a weaker secondary response that peaked faster, day 5 versus 15. Primary-vaccination clones mostly resurfaced post-booster (around 95% CD4, 85% to 90% CD8). A small share of clonotypes appeared in both CD4 and CD8 compartments.

Comment on this clonotype: The antigen is undetermined.

V shed 4 bases and J 1 base; nucleotides not matched to a gene: 3. The CDR3 sequence is 15 residues long. Per the germline V gene, CDR1 is LGHNA and CDR2 is YNFKEQ. This specimen was CD4+ T cells sorted from PBMCs, taken 45 days after the yellow fever booster vaccination. The receptor's source is a man aged 18 to 29 who received the YFV17D yellow fever vaccine. V gene TRBV4-2 combines with J gene TRBJ2-5; TRBD1 matches at 10 bases. The chain's CDR3 is CASSRRDRGQETQYF. CDR3 nucleotides: TGTGCCAGCAGCCGCCGGGACAGGGGCCAAGAGACCCAGTACTTC.